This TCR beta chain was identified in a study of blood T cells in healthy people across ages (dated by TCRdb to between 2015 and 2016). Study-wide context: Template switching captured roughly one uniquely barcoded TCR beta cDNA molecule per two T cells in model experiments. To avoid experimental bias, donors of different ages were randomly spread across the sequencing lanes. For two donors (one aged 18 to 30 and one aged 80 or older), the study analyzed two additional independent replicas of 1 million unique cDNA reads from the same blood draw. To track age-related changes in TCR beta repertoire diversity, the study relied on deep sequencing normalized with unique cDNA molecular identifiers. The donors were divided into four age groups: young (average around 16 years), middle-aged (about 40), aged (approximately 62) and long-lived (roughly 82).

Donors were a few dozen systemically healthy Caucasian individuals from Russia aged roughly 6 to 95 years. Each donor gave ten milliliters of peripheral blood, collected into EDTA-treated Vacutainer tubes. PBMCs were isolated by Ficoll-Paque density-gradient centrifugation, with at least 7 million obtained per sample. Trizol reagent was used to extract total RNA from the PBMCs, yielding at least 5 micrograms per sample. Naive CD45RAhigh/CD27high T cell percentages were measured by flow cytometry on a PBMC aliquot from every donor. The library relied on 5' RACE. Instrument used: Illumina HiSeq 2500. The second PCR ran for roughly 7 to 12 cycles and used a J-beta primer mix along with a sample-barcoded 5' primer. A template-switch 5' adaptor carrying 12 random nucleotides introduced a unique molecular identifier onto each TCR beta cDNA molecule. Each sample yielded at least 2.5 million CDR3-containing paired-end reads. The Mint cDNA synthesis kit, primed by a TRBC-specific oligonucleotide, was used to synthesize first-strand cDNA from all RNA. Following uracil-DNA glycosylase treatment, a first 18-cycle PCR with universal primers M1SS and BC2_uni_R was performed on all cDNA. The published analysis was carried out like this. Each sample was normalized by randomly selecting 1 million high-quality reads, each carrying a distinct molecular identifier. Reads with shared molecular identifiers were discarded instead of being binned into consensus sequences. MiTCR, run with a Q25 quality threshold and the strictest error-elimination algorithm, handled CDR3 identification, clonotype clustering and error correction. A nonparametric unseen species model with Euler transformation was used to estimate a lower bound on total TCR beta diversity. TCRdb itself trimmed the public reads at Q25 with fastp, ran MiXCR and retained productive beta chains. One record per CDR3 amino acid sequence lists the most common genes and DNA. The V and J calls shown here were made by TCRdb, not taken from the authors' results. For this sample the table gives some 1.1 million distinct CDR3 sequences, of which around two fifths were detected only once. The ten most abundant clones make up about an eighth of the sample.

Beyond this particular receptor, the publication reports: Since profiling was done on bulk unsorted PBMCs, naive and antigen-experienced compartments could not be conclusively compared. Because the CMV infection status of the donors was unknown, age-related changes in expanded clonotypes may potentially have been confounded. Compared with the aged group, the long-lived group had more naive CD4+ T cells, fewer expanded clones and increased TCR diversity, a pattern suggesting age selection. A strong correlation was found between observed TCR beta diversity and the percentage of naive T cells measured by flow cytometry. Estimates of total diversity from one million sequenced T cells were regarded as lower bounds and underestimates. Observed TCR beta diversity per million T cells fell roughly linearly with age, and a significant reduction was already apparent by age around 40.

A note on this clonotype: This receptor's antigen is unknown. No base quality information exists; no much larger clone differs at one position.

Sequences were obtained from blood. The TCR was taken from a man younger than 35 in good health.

CDR3 loop: CASSEGVGASGANVLTF. The nucleotide sequence is given as TGCGCCAGCAGCGAAGGGGTTGGTGCCTCTGGGGCCAACGTCCTGACTTTC. This chain is built from TRBV4-3 and TRBJ2-6, with TRBD1 as a weak D call on 5 bases. The CDR3 goes from the cysteine to the phenylalanine over 17 residues. Only CDR3 DNA remains: 51 bases, in frame from the first base. Trimming costs V 5 bases and J 0 bases, and their ends lie 14 bases apart. CDR1 and CDR2 are drawn from the germline V gene: LGHNA, YSLEER.